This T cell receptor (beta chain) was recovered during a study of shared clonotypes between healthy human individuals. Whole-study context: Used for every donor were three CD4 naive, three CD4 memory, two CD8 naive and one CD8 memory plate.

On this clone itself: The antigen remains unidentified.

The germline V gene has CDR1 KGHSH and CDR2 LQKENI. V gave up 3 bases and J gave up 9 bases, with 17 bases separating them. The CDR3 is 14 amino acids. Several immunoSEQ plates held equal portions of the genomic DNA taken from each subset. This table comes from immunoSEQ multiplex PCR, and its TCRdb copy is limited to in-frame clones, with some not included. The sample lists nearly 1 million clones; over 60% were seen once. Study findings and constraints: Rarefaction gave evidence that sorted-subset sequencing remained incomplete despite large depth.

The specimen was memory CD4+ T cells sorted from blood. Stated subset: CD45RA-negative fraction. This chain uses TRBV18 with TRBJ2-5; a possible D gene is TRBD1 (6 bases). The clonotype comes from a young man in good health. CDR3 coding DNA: TGTGCCAGCTCACCGAACAACCAGGGGTTCGCCCAGTACTTC. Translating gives CASSPNNQGFAQYF.